The clone carrying this TCR beta chain occurred a few times. The antigen is undetermined. Each individual donor underwent a draw of approximately 9.8 milliliters of peripheral blood. The record originates from a study of blood T cells in healthy people across ages. Through a sample-barcoded 5' primer and a J-beta primer mix, a second PCR was run for roughly 7 to 12 cycles. TCRdb itself ran the 5' RACE reads through MiXCR, one entry per CDR3 protein. The data hold about 1,500,000 distinct CDR3 sequences, with approximately 42% observed a single time. Overall study results and limits: As naive T cell percentage varied, TCR beta diversity correlated strongly with it.

Germline CDR1 reads MRHNA; CDR2 reads SNTAGT. The V and J ends lost 10 bases and 5 bases, in that order; junction bases with no gene match: 14. This CDR3 spans 15 amino acids. The sequence was obtained from a woman younger than 30 in good health. V and J are TRBV6-4 and TRBJ2-1; the match to TRBD1 covers 7 bases. Sequenced sample: blood. This chain's CDR3 is CATSIKQGTHNEQFF. In DNA, the CDR3 is TGTGCCACCTCAATCAAACAGGGGACCCACAATGAGCAGTTCTTC.